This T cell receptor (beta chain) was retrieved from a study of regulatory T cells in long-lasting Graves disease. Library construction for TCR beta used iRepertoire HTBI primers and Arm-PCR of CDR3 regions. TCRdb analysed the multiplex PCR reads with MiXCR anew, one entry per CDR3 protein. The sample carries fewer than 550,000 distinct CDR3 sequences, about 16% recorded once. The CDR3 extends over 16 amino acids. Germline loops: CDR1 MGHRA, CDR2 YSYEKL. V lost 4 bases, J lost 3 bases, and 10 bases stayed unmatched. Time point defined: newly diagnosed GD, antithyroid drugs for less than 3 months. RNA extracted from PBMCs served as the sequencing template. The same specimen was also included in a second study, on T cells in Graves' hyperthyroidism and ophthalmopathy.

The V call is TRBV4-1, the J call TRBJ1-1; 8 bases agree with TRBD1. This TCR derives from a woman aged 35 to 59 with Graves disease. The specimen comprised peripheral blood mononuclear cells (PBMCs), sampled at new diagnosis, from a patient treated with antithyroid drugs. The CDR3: CASSRRGQAGHTEAFF. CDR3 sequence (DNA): TGCGCCAGCAGCCGGCGGGGACAGGCCGGTCACACTGAAGCTTTCTTT.